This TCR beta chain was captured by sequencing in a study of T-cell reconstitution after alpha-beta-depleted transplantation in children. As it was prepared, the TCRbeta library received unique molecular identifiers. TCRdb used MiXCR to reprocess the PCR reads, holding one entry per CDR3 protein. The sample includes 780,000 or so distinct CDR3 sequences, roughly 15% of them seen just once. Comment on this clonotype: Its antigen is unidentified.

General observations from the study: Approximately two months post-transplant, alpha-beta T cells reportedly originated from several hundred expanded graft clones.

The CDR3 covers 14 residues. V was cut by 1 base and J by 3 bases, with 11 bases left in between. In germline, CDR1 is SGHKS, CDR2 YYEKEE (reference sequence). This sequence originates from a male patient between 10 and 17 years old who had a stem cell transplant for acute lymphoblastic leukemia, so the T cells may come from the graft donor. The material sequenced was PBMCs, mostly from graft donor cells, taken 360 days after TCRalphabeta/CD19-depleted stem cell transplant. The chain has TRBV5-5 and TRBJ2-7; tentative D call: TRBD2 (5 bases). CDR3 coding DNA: TGTGCCAGCAGCTTGAGTCCTGAGGGCTACGAGCAGTACTTC. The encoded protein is CASSLSPEGYEQYF.